The entry below gives a single TCR beta chain sequence along with its context. As yet, its antigen is unknown. This record comes from a study of cytomegalovirus exposure and HLA in healthy donors. On the study more broadly: Earlier sequencing of approximately 180 million T cells yielded 100 million to 140 million unique TCR beta sequences. Genotyping showed around 80% of roughly 390 donors falling in the Caucasian-associated ancestry cluster. Study-level points and caveats: Certain indistinguishable V segments, among them TRBV6-2 and TRBV6-3, were excluded. V- and J-gene trimming in TCR beta was tied to a missense DCLRE1C variant by an analysis performed later.

PCR primers comprised 60 Vbeta and 13 Jbeta primers. Here immunoSEQ multiplex PCR was the method, and the copy in TCRdb shows in-frame clones only, minus some. The sample records 100,000 or so clones, roughly 74% being singletons. Trimming pared 2 bases from V and 1 base from J, leaving 15 bases between. This CDR3 is built from 16 residues. Germline V gives CDR1 LGHNA, CDR2 YSLEER. The sequenced material came from PBMCs. The rearrangement uses TRBV4-3 and TRBJ2-7; tentative D call: TRBD2 (6 bases). The TCR comes from a middle-aged woman in good health and CMV-seronegative. CDR3 residues: CASSQSNGGRSYEQYF. The CDR3 DNA is TGCGCCAGCAGCCAAAGCAACGGGGGAAGGTCCTACGAGCAGTACTTC.